These 16 T cell receptor beta chains share one sample of origin, sequenced in a study of T-cell memory formation after mild COVID-19. TCRdb ran MiXCR on the 5' RACE reads and lists one entry per CDR3 protein. The table records 340,000 or so distinct CDR3 sequences, roughly 13% of them present only once. The specimen sequenced was PBMCs or a T cell subset sorted from them (not recorded which). These receptors were taken from a man aged 18 to 30 who had mild COVID-19 (a few samples of this study predate the infection). Cell type and time point are not known.

V usage is TRBV18 and J usage is TRBJ2-7; D might be TRBD2 (6 bases). The CDR3 covers 15 residues. Between the trimmed V and J ends, which lost 3 bases and 3 bases, there was a span of 15 bases. CDR1 is KGHSH, CDR2 LQKENI, per germline. CDR3 sequence (DNA): TGTGCCAGCTCACCCCCGGCGGGGTGGCTCTACGAGCAGTACTTC. Translating gives CASSPPAGWLYEQYF.

V is TRBV6-5 and J is TRBJ2-3, with a tentative D call TRBD2 (6 bases). Germline CDR1 and CDR2: MNHEY and SVGAGI. The CDR3 contains 13 residues. Trimming took 2 bases from V and 4 from J, leaving 7 bases between them. CDR3 nucleotide sequence: TGTGCCAGCAGTTACCCTAGCGCAGATACGCAGTATTTT. Translated, it gives CASSYPSADTQYF.

The chain employs TRBV6-5 and TRBJ2-1, with D possibly TRBD2 on 7 matching bases. The CDR3 runs 14 residues. Germline-derived CDR1 and CDR2 are MNHEY and SVGAGI. V shed 8 bases and J shed 4 bases, with 15 bases lying between them. The CDR3 DNA sequence: TGTGCCAGCCGGAGGGGGGGGGTATACAATGAGCAGTTCTTC. Encoded protein: CASRRGGVYNEQFF.

V gene TRBV18 combines with J gene TRBJ2-7; 13 nucleotides align to TRBD2. The CDR3 consists of 13 residues. CDR1 KGHSH and CDR2 LQKENI come from the germline V gene. The trim removed 8 bases at V and 6 bases at J, leaving 4 bases unmatched. The CDR3 loop reads CASEGTSGAEQYF. In nucleotides, the CDR3 is TGTGCCAGCGAAGGGACTAGCGGGGCCGAGCAGTACTTC.

The J gene is TRBJ2-7, the V gene TRBV21-1; the listed D gene, TRBD1, was not tested against the DNA. TRBV21-1 is a listed pseudogene. CDR3 length equals 14 residues. The CDR3 bases are TGTGCCAGCAACCGGGACAGGGGTTTTTACGAGCAGTACGTC. This codes for CASNRDRGFYEQYV.

This clonotype was counted only a few times. This chain's CDR3 is CASSYPQGVVTEAFF. The CDR3 region has the DNA TGTGCCAGCAGTTACCCACAGGGGGTGGTCACTGAAGCTTTCTTT. The rearrangement joins TRBV6-6 to TRBJ1-1; 8 bases fit TRBD1. This CDR3 spans 15 amino acids. V shed 2 bases, J shed 4 bases, and the junction held 6 bases outside the gene matches. CDR1 MNHNY and CDR2 SVGAGI come from the germline V gene (reference sequence).

This clonotype was seen ten or more times. DNA of the CDR3: TGTGCCAGGAAGAGTGACGGGTACGAGCAGTACGTC. It codes for CARKSDGYEQYV. The J gene is TRBJ2-7, the V gene TRBV19; D call uncertain. CDR1 and CDR2 from the germline V gene are LNHDA and SQIVND (reference sequence). The V end was cut by 9 bases, the J end by 4 bases, with 13 bases between. The CDR3 sequence is 12 residues long.

This chain links TRBV2 with TRBJ1-5; a possible D gene is TRBD1 (6 bases). Per germline, CDR1 SNHLY and CDR2 FYNNEI. This CDR3 comprises 15 residues. Trimming left V 5 bases short and J 1 base short, with 12 bases between. The chain's CDR3 is CASSPGTISNQPQHF. CDR3 coding DNA: TGTGCCAGCAGTCCCGGGACAATAAGCAATCAGCCCCAGCATTTT. Full variable domain (rest looked up from reference TRBV2 and TRBJ1-5): EPEVTQTPSHQVTQMGQEVILRCVPISNHLYFYWYRQILGQKVEFLVSFYNNEISEKSEIFDDQFSVERPDGSNFTLKIRSTKLEDSAMYFCASSPGTISNQPQHFGDGTRLSIL.

The rearrangement links TRBV24-1 to TRBJ2-2; D is undetermined. This CDR3 has 17 residues. V was cut by 3 bases and J by 0 bases, with 13 bases left in between. Germline V CDR1 and CDR2: KGHDR, SFDVKD. In nucleotides, the CDR3 is TGTGCCACCAGTGATGGTTGGGAACAGACGAACACCGGGGAGCTGTTTTTT. Protein: CATSDGWEQTNTGELFF.

The J gene is TRBJ2-2, the V gene TRBV29-1, with D perhaps matching TRBD2 (6 bases). Trimming shortened V by 4 bases and J by 4 bases, and 13 bases separated the two germline ends. Germline lookup yields CDR1 SQVTM and CDR2 ANQGSEA. The CDR3 extends over 14 amino acids. CDR3 amino acids: CSVGSPEGTGELFF. The CDR3 nucleotides read TGCAGCGTTGGCTCGCCGGAGGGCACCGGGGAGCTGTTTTTT.

This clonotype has more than one count but fewer than ten. The rearrangement links TRBV20-1 to TRBJ1-2; D remains ambiguous. Deletions cut 5 bases from V and 0 bases from J, with 10 bases between. Germline lookup yields CDR1 DFQATT and CDR2 SNEGSKA (reference sequence). The CDR3 sequence is 13 residues long. CDR3 coding DNA: TGCAGTGCTGCTCAAGGTACTAACTATGGCTACACCTTC. It translates to CSAAQGTNYGYTF.

This clonotype has only a few counts. V is TRBV18 and J is TRBJ2-2, with 7 bases identical to TRBD1. CDR3 size: 15 residues. Looked up from germline, CDR1 is KGHSH and CDR2 is LQKENI. Losses at the gene ends were 4 bases for V and 1 base for J; bases not matched to a gene: 3. The CDR3 here is CASSLRDRNTGELFF. DNA of the CDR3: TGTGCCAGCTCACTTCGGGACAGGAACACCGGGGAGCTGTTTTTT.

The rearrangement links TRBV29-1 to TRBJ2-1; maybe TRBD1 (5 bases). This CDR3 contains 12 residues. Trimming left V 4 bases short and J 6 bases short, with 10 bases between. The germline CDR1 and CDR2 sequences are SQVTM and ANQGSEA. The CDR3 loop reads CSVVGAPNEQFF. CDR3 DNA: TGCAGCGTTGTAGGGGCTCCCAATGAGCAGTTCTTC.

J is TRBJ2-7 and V is TRBV5-6; TRBD1 matches 7 bases. There are 13 residues in the CDR3. Germline V gives CDR1 SGHDT, CDR2 YYEEEE. V lost 4 bases, J lost 3 bases, and 4 bases stayed unmatched. CDR3 amino acids: CASSTGQVYEQYF. The DNA for the CDR3 is TGTGCCAGCAGCACCGGACAGGTCTACGAGCAGTACTTC.

J is TRBJ2-7 and V is TRBV7-6; D might be TRBD1 (6 bases). The CDR3 extends over 14 amino acids. CDR1 is SGHVS and CDR2 is FNYEAQ in the germline V gene. V dropped 4 bases and J dropped 2 bases, with 12 bases sitting between them. The chain's CDR3 is CASSSPQGPYEQYF. As DNA, the CDR3 is TGTGCCAGCAGCTCCCCTCAGGGGCCCTACGAGCAGTACTTC.

This clonotype occurred a few times. V is TRBV10-3 and J is TRBJ2-3; 7 bases line up with TRBD1. The CDR3 sequence is 13 residues long. Germline V lookup: CDR1 ENHRY, CDR2 SYGVKD. The trim removed 7 bases at V and 2 bases at J, leaving 3 bases unmatched. For the CDR3, the DNA is TGTGCCATCACCGGACAGGACACAGATACGCAGTATTTT. Translating gives CAITGQDTDTQYF.